The entry below gives a single T cell receptor (beta chain) sequence along with its context. Its target is unknown. One entry per CDR3 protein results from TCRdb running MiXCR on the reads. The sample consists of some 590,000 distinct CDR3 sequences, roughly 42% of them appearing once. This sample is drawn from a study of T cell repertoires in cytomegalovirus infection. The length of the CDR3 is 14 residues. The germline V gene encodes CDR1 SGHTA and CDR2 FQGNSA. Trimming shortened V by 5 bases and J by 6 bases, and 16 bases separated the two germline ends. J is TRBJ2-5 and V is TRBV7-2; weak D call: TRBD1 (5 bases). This TCR was recovered from a human donor in good health (CMV status not recorded). Some clones in this sample may be carry-over from other donors' samples. The sequencing here drew on cultured PBMCs, taken from culture after CMV antigen stimulation. The CDR3 loop is CASSQGVLGKTQYF. CDR3 in DNA: TGTGCCAGCAGCCAAGGGGTCCTGGGAAAGACCCAGTACTTC.